This is a list of T cell receptor beta chains from one sample in a study of CD8 T cells in ankylosing spondylitis. TCRdb recomputed calls from the 5' RACE reads with MiXCR, one row per CDR3 protein. Here the sample spans 150,000 or so distinct CDR3 sequences, 9.5% to 10% being singletons. The sequenced sample was blood, either unsorted or a sorted T cell fraction (not recorded which). The receptor source for this set is a female donor with ankylosing spondylitis or in good health (not recorded which). Both conserved end residues are part of each CDR3. The D gene is left open where the match is weak. A row's size may be missing; if present it is once, few, many or a size class.

V gene: TRBV7-9; J gene: TRBJ2-5; clone size: few; D gene: NA; CDR3 protein: CASSLMTALQECQYF; CDR3 DNA: TGTGCCAGCAGCTTAATGACGGCACTCCAAGAGTGCCAGTACTTC
V gene: TRBV18; J gene: TRBJ1-5; clone size: few; D gene: TRBD1; CDR3 protein: CASSPTGANQPQHF; CDR3 DNA: TGTGCCAGCTCGCCAACAGGGGCAAATCAGCCCCAGCATTTT
V gene: TRBV27; J gene: TRBJ2-3; clone size: NA; D gene: NA; CDR3 protein: CASSFGGWGDTQYF; CDR3 DNA: TGTGCCAGCAGTTTTGGGGGATGGGGAGATACGCAGTATTTT
V gene: TRBV9; J gene: TRBJ2-3; clone size: few; D gene: NA; CDR3 protein: CASSVDSSTDTQYF; CDR3 DNA: TGTGCCAGCAGCGTTGACTCATCCACAGATACGCAGTATTTT
V gene: TRBV20-1; J gene: TRBJ1-2; clone size: few; D gene: TRBD1; CDR3 protein: CSARQAGTGIENGYTF; CDR3 DNA: TGCAGTGCTCGACAAGCCGGGACAGGGATAGAGAATGGCTACACCTTC
V gene: TRBV12-3/TRBV12-4; J gene: TRBJ2-5; clone size: few; D gene: TRBD2; CDR3 protein: CASSFGEGLTSQYF; CDR3 DNA: TGTGCCAGCAGTTTTGGGGAGGGCCTGACGTCCCAGTACTTC
V gene: TRBV4-3; J gene: TRBJ2-7; clone size: many; D gene: NA; CDR3 protein: CASSQDLGGPLYEQYF; CDR3 DNA: TGCGCCAGCAGCCAAGACTTGGGGGGACCCTTATACGAGCAGTACTTC
V gene: TRBV20-1; J gene: TRBJ2-7; clone size: NA; D gene: TRBD2; CDR3 protein: CSARRGEGYEQYF; CDR3 DNA: TGCAGTGCGAGGCGTGGGGAGGGCTACGAGCAGTACTTC
V gene: TRBV2; J gene: TRBJ2-1; clone size: few; D gene: TRBD2; CDR3 protein: CASSLTSPYDRNEQFF; CDR3 DNA: TGTGCCAGCAGTTTGACTAGCCCCTATGATAGGAATGAGCAGTTCTTC
V gene: TRBV6-1; J gene: TRBJ1-4; clone size: NA; D gene: NA; CDR3 protein: CASNKMGPQEKLFF; CDR3 DNA: TGTGCCAGCAATAAGATGGGTCCACAGGAAAAACTGTTTTTT
V gene: TRBV6-2/TRBV6-3; J gene: TRBJ2-5; clone size: NA; D gene: NA; CDR3 protein: CASSYSAAGETQYF; CDR3 DNA: TGTGCCAGCAGTTACTCAGCGGCTGGAGAGACCCAGTACTTC
V gene: TRBV30; J gene: TRBJ2-3; clone size: NA; D gene: NA; CDR3 protein: CAWSGENTDTQYF; CDR3 DNA: TGTGCCTGGAGTGGGGAGAACACAGATACGCAGTATTTT
V gene: TRBV24-1; J gene: TRBJ2-3; clone size: few; D gene: NA; CDR3 protein: CATLDFTDTQYF; CDR3 DNA: TGTGCCACCCTAGATTTCACGGATACGCAGTATTTT
V gene: TRBV14; J gene: TRBJ1-1; clone size: NA; D gene: TRBD1; CDR3 protein: CASSRPDRAVTEAFF; CDR3 DNA: TGTGCCAGCAGCCGCCCCGACAGGGCGGTGACTGAAGCTTTCTTT
V gene: TRBV5-6; J gene: TRBJ2-1; clone size: NA; D gene: NA; CDR3 protein: CASSSEGGGIYNEQFF; CDR3 DNA: TGTGCCAGCAGCTCAGAAGGGGGGGGAATCTACAATGAGCAGTTCTTC
V gene: TRBV2; J gene: TRBJ2-1; clone size: NA; D gene: TRBD2; CDR3 protein: CASSHGTRLTYEQFF; CDR3 DNA: TGTGCCAGCAGCCACGGGACTAGGCTCACTTATGAGCAGTTCTTC
V gene: TRBV18; J gene: TRBJ2-7; clone size: few; D gene: NA; CDR3 protein: CASSVSSNYEQYF; CDR3 DNA: TGTGCCAGCTCAGTCTCAAGTAACTACGAGCAGTACTTC
V gene: TRBV27; J gene: TRBJ2-1; clone size: NA; D gene: NA; CDR3 protein: CASSLGWGGEQFF; CDR3 DNA: TGTGCCAGCAGTTTAGGGTGGGGAGGTGAGCAGTTCTTC
V gene: TRBV6-1; J gene: TRBJ2-7; clone size: many; D gene: NA; CDR3 protein: CASGGFLLYEQYF; CDR3 DNA: TGTGCCAGCGGAGGTTTTTTACTCTACGAGCAGTACTTC
V gene: TRBV10-1; J gene: TRBJ2-1; clone size: NA; D gene: NA; CDR3 protein: CASSEAAANEQFF; CDR3 DNA: TGCGCCAGCAGTGAAGCGGCGGCCAATGAGCAGTTCTTC
V gene: TRBV25-1; J gene: TRBJ2-5; clone size: few; D gene: TRBD2; CDR3 protein: CATEGRGETQYF; CDR3 DNA: TGTGCCACCGAAGGGAGGGGAGAGACCCAGTACTTC
V gene: TRBV12-3/TRBV12-4; J gene: TRBJ2-1; clone size: NA; D gene: TRBD1; CDR3 protein: CASLNRGRDEQFF; CDR3 DNA: TGTGCCAGCTTGAACAGGGGTAGAGATGAGCAGTTCTTC